These 6 T cell receptor beta chains were all obtained from the same sample, sequenced in a study of CD8 T cells in Susac syndrome. With random hexamers, roughly 0.5 to 1 ug RNA was reverse transcribed. Via MiXCR, TCRdb re-called the immunoSEQ multiplex PCR reads, giving one row per CDR3 protein. This table holds tens of thousands of distinct CDR3 sequences, roughly 93% found once. The sequenced sample was CD8+ T cells from PBMCs. The receptors shown here come from a human donor in good health.

J is TRBJ1-5 and V is TRBV3-1; D might be TRBD1 (5 bases). The CDR3 contains 16 residues. The V gene's germline CDR1 is LGHDT and CDR2 YNNKEL (reference sequence). V lost 1 base to trimming and J lost 8 bases, with 18 bases between them. CDR3 nucleotide sequence: TGTGCCAGCAGCCAAGGGAGACAGACATTCCTGGAGCCCCAGCATTTT. Protein: CASSQGRQTFLEPQHF.

This clonotype has more than one count but fewer than ten. Here the CDR3 DNA reads TGCAGCGTTGAAGATCGGGGTAGGGGTGACTACGAGCAGTACTTC. Protein: CSVEDRGRGDYEQYF. The rearrangement uses TRBV29-1 and TRBJ2-7, with D possibly called TRBD1 or TRBD2 (5 bases each). The CDR3 totals 15 residues. CDR1 and CDR2 (germline): SQVTM, ANQGSEA. The V end lost 0 bases, the J end lost 3 bases, and 15 bases lay between the germline ends.

V usage is TRBV2 and J usage is TRBJ2-4; 10 bases match TRBD2. CDR3 size: 13 residues. Germline V lookup: CDR1 SNHLY, CDR2 FYNNEI. V lost 6 bases and J lost 8; bases outside the gene matches: 4. The chain's CDR3 is CASRLAGTDIQYF. CDR3 in DNA: TGTGCCAGCAGACTAGCGGGAACGGACATTCAGTACTTC.

The V gene is TRBV2, the J gene TRBJ2-7; no clear D. The V gene lost 8 bases and the J gene lost 6 bases, with 11 bases spanning the gap. CDR3 size: 11 residues. CDR1 SNHLY and CDR2 FYNNEI come from the germline V gene. The CDR3 DNA sequence: TGTGCCAGCTTTGTGAGCAGCGAGCAGTACTTC. This codes for CASFVSSEQYF.

The chain employs TRBV4-2 and TRBJ2-5; TRBD2 aligns across 7 bases. The CDR3 loop spans 15 amino acids. Germline V CDR1 and CDR2: LGHNA, YNFKEQ. V shed 4 bases and J 9 bases; nucleotides not matched to a gene: 14. CDR3 in DNA: TGTGCCAGCAGCCTCCTTGCGGGAGCCGAGTCGTCCCAGTACTTC. Amino acid sequence: CASSLLAGAESSQYF.

The chain recombines TRBV29-1 with TRBJ2-3; D tentatively reads TRBD1 or TRBD2 (6 bases each). The CDR3 spans 17 residues. V lost 4 bases to trimming and J lost 2 bases, with 22 bases between them. Germline assignment: CDR1 SQVTM and CDR2 ANQGSEA. CDR3 amino acids: CSVVDPQRRGHTDTQYF. CDR3 bases: TGCAGCGTTGTGGACCCCCAACGGCGGGGACACACAGATACGCAGTATTTT.